This entry concerns a single T cell receptor beta chain. These data originate in a study of blood T cell repertoires in COVID-19. Study-wide context: COVID-19 samples, acute and convalescent, were from the United States, Italy and Spain. From T cells, B-cell-depleted T cells, or PBMCs came the material, which was cDNA or gDNA.

How the authors handled the data: Cell counts per sample came from amplifying reference gene primers. Using immunoSEQ multiplex PCR, the repertoire was profiled, and TCRdb retains in-frame clones only, with some absent. The V and J calls and clone size come from that table; D and trimming were worked out from the DNA. The sample includes about 35,000 clones, 80% to 95% seen only once; the top ten take roughly a fifth. The CDR3 runs 12 residues. V lost 6 bases and J lost 0, with 3 bases in between. The sequencing sample was made of peripheral blood. The rearrangement uses TRBV12-3 or TRBV12-4 and TRBJ1-3; D is uncertain. The TCR originated in an older man with acute or convalescent COVID-19. Written as DNA, the CDR3 is TGTGCCAGCAGGTACTCTGGAAACACCATATATTTT. It is translated as CASRYSGNTIYF.